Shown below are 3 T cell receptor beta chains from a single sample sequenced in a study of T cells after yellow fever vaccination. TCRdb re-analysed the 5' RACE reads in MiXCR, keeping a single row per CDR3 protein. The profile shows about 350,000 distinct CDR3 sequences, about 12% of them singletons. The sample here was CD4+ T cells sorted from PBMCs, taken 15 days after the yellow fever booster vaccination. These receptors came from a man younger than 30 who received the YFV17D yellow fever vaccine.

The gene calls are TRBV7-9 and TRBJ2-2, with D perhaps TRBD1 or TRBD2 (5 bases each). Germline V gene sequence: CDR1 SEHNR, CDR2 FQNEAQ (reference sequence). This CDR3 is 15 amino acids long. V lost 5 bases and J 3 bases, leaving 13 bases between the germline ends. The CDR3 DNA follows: TGTGCCAGCAGCCCCCCAGGGAGAGACACCGGGGAGCTGTTTTTT. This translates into CASSPPGRDTGELFF.

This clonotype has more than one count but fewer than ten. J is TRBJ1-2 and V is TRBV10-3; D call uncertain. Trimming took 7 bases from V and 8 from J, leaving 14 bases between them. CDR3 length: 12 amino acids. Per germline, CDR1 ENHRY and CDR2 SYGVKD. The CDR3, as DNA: TGTGCCATCACTGGAGTCCTCGGCGGCTACACCTTC. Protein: CAITGVLGGYTF.

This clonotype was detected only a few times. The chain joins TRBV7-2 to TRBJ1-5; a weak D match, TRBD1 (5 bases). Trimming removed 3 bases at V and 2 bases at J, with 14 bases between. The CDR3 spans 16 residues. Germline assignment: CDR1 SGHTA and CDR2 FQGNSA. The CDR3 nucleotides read TGTGCCAGCAGCTTGGGGGGTTTTAGGGGCAATCAGCCCCAGCATTTT. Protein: CASSLGGFRGNQPQHF.